One and the same sample provided the 17 T cell receptor beta chains below, sequenced in a study of beta chain features in type 1 diabetes (dated by TCRdb to the late 2010s). The research as a whole found: A moderate but significant shortening of TCRB CDR3 length was observed in type 1 diabetes patients in all four CD4+ subsets.

The library was made by the immunoSEQ multiplex PCR assay. All of the isolated RNA was reverse transcribed with the High Capacity cDNA Reverse Transcription Kit, so expressed TCRB transcripts were sequenced. TCRdb stores this immuneACCESS table with in-frame sequences only. Part of the clones is absent; in the studies checked, under half of the shortfall reflects unresolved V genes, and no reason is known for the rest. This sample is represented by hundreds of thousands of clones; about an eighth of them were singletons. The ten largest account for about 0.02% of the sample. Their specific antigens are unknown. Specimen: naive CD4+ T cells from blood. The sample's cell subset or site, from its label and the paper: true naive CD4+ T cells. The receptors were sampled from a man between 18 and 29 years old with type 1 diabetes.

V and J are TRBV28 and TRBJ2-7; no firm D call. V dropped 7 bases and J dropped 0 bases, with 13 bases sitting between them. The CDR3 covers 14 residues. Germline V CDR1 and CDR2: MDHEN, SYDVKM. CDR3 in DNA: TGTGCCAGCACAAACCCAGAGAGCTCCTACGAGCAGTACTTC. Protein product: CASTNPESSYEQYF.

V gene TRBV29-1 combines with J gene TRBJ2-6; tentatively, D is TRBD1 or TRBD2 (5 bases each). Trimming pared 4 bases from V and 0 bases from J, leaving 13 bases between. CDR1 and CDR2 (germline): SQVTM, ANQGSEA. CDR3 length equals 16 residues. CDR3 DNA: TGCAGCGTTGTTGGGACGCCCCTCTCTGGGGCCAACGTCCTGACTTTC. This gives the protein CSVVGTPLSGANVLTF. Looking up the rest from reference TRBV29-1 and TRBJ2-6 gives the full variable domain: SAVISQKPSRDICQRGTSLTIQCQVDSQVTMMFWYRQQPGQSLTLIATANQGSEATYESGFVIDKFPISRPNLTFSTLTVSNMSPEDSSIYLCSVVGTPLSGANVLTFGAGSRLTVL.

The gene calls are TRBV7-2 and TRBJ2-1; D not resolved. Looked up from germline, CDR1 is SGHTA and CDR2 is FQGNSA. This CDR3 comprises 12 residues. Trimming removed 5 bases at V and 8 bases at J, with 10 bases between. CDR3 in amino acids: CASSRFNDEQFF. The CDR3 DNA is TGTGCCAGCAGCCGATTTAACGATGAGCAGTTCTTC.

This clone was seen a handful of times. The V and J genes are TRBV28 and TRBJ1-3, with a possible D match to TRBD1 (6 bases). Trimming stripped 6 bases from V and 0 bases from J, with 9 bases between. Germline CDR1 reads MDHEN; CDR2 reads SYDVKM. This CDR3 comprises 14 residues. CDR3 region: CASRLQGSGNTIYF. The CDR3 nucleotides read TGTGCCAGCAGGTTACAGGGCTCTGGAAACACCATATATTTT.

This clone has only a few counts. The chain combines TRBV7-9 with TRBJ1-5; D might be TRBD1 (6 bases). The CDR3 has 15 residues. Per germline, CDR1 SEHNR and CDR2 FQNEAQ (reference sequence). V was trimmed by 3 bases and J by 4 bases, leaving 13 bases between them. CDR3: CASSFWAGDNQPQHF. The CDR3 coding sequence is TGTGCCAGCAGCTTTTGGGCAGGGGATAATCAGCCCCAGCATTTT.

This clone was seen only a few times. The rearrangement joins TRBV7-7 to TRBJ2-1; TRBD1 matches 8 bases. Unmatched junction bases numbered 9, after V lost 5 bases and J lost 3 bases. The CDR3 is 16 residues long. Germline V gives CDR1 SSHAT, CDR2 FNYEAQ (reference sequence). For the CDR3, the DNA is TGTGCCAGCAGCCCGGGACAGGAAAGGGACTACAATGAGCAGTTCTTC. Translating gives CASSPGQERDYNEQFF.

This chain links TRBV18 with TRBJ2-7, with 10 bases aligning to TRBD1. J gave up 5 bases and V 0 bases, and 4 bases lay outside the gene matches. The CDR3 totals 15 residues. Germline V gives CDR1 KGHSH, CDR2 LQKENI. In DNA, the CDR3 is TGTGCCAGCTCACCACCCTTAGGACAGGGGGACGAGCAGTACTTC. This sequence encodes CASSPPLGQGDEQYF.

The chain joins TRBV7-9 to TRBJ2-2, with TRBD1 identical over 7 bases. Germline trimming cut 2 bases from V and 1 base from J; bases unmatched to any gene: 4. CDR1 SEHNR and CDR2 FQNEAQ come from the germline V gene (reference sequence). The CDR3 consists of 16 residues. CDR3 sequence reads: CASSLRRTGNTGELFF. The CDR3 DNA reads as TGTGCCAGCAGCTTAAGGCGGACAGGGAACACCGGGGAGCTGTTTTTT. Using reference TRBV7-9 and TRBJ2-2 for the parts outside the CDR3, the full variable domain is DTGVSQNPRHKITKRGQNVTFRCDPISEHNRLYWYRQTLGQGPEFLTYFQNEAQLEKSRLLSDRFSAERPKGSFSTLEIQRTEQGDSAMYLCASSLRRTGNTGELFFGEGSRLTVL.

This clone has more than one count but fewer than ten. The chain carries TRBV4-1 and TRBJ1-2; D is possibly TRBD1 (6 bases). The length of the CDR3 is 15 residues. Germline CDR1 and CDR2: MGHRA and YSYEKL. V was cut by 0 bases and J by 8 bases, with 16 bases left in between. The CDR3 nucleotides read TGCGCCAGCAGCCAAGACCCTAGGCAGGGGAGAGGCTACACCTTC. Translation gives CASSQDPRQGRGYTF.

This sequence joins TRBV28 and TRBJ1-1; 9 nucleotides align to TRBD1. The CDR3 consists of 14 residues. Germline CDR1 is MDHEN and CDR2 is SYDVKM. Trimming took 6 bases from V and 6 from J; bases not matched to a gene: 8. CDR3 sequence reads: CASSHAGQGPEAFF. In DNA form, the CDR3 reads TGTGCCAGCAGCCACGCGGGACAGGGACCTGAAGCTTTCTTT.

This clone has more than one count but fewer than ten. The same CDR3 arises from other DNA sequences in this sample as well. The V call is TRBV6-5, the J call TRBJ2-7; D perhaps matches TRBD1 (5 bases). The CDR3 loop spans 14 amino acids. CDR1 and CDR2 (germline): MNHEY, SVGAGI. With 0 bases removed from V and 0 bases from J, the gap between germline ends came to 6 bases. The DNA for the CDR3 is TGTGCCAGCAGTTACTCCGACAGCTCCTACGAGCAGTACTTC. Translation: CASSYSDSSYEQYF.

V gene TRBV4-1 combines with J gene TRBJ2-5, with 10 nucleotides matching TRBD2. The CDR3 has 16 residues. The J segment lost 7 bases and the V segment lost 0 bases, leaving 8 bases of the junction unmatched. The germline V gene has CDR1 MGHRA and CDR2 YSYEKL. In nucleotides, the CDR3 is TGCGCCAGCAGCCAAGATCAGCTAGCGGGGGTCGGGACCCAGTACTTC. This translates into CASSQDQLAGVGTQYF.

The sample holds one count of this clone. The rearrangement links TRBV4-1 to TRBJ2-2, with D perhaps TRBD2 (6 bases). The germline CDR1 and CDR2 sequences are MGHRA and YSYEKL. The CDR3 has 16 residues. V was trimmed by 1 base and J by 0 bases, leaving 9 bases between them. CDR3 region: CASSQVWGANTGELFF. As DNA, the CDR3 is TGCGCCAGCAGCCAAGTGTGGGGGGCGAACACCGGGGAGCTGTTTTTT.

DNA for the CDR3: TGTGCCAGCAGCTTACAAGGGAGTGGGTACAATGAGCAGTTCTTC. This codes for CASSLQGSGYNEQFF. The rearrangement joins TRBV7-2 to TRBJ2-1; maybe TRBD2 (5 bases). Per the germline V gene, CDR1 is SGHTA and CDR2 is FQGNSA. The CDR3 contains 15 residues. The ends were cut back, 2 bases at V and 4 bases at J, with 12 bases in the middle.

A few counts support this clone. V usage is TRBV30 and J usage is TRBJ1-1, with TRBD1 matching 7 bases. With 2 bases clipped from V and 1 base from J, the junction kept 10 bases outside the gene matches. Germline V gene sequence: CDR1 GTSNPN, CDR2 SVGIG (reference sequence). The CDR3 runs 16 residues. The CDR3 nucleotides read TGTGCCTGGAGTCCTTATCCGAGACAGGGGAACACTGAAGCTTTCTTT. Protein: CAWSPYPRQGNTEAFF.

The rearrangement joins TRBV11-3 to TRBJ2-7; no clear D. Deletions cut 5 bases from V and 6 bases from J, with 14 bases between. The CDR3 is made up of 13 amino acids. The V gene's germline CDR1 is SGHNT and CDR2 YENEEA. In DNA, the CDR3 is TGTGCCAGCAGCAACGGGCCGCTGGGCGAGCAGTACTTC. Translation: CASSNGPLGEQYF.

In this sample, this clone turned up a few times. V usage is TRBV4-1 and J usage is TRBJ1-6, with D tentatively TRBD1 (6 bases). Germline V gene sequence: CDR1 MGHRA, CDR2 YSYEKL. The CDR3 has 17 amino acids. The V and J ends lost 0 bases and 7 bases respectively, with 16 bases between them. The chain's CDR3 is CASSQEIGGLGNSPLHF. CDR3 nucleotides: TGCGCCAGCAGCCAAGAAATCGGGGGCCTCGGCAATTCACCCCTCCACTTT.